These 20 T cell receptor beta chains were sequenced from one sample in a study of cytomegalovirus exposure and HLA in healthy donors. The assay was immunoSEQ multiplex PCR, and TCRdb's table has in-frame clones only and misses some. The sample includes under 250,000 clones, about 90% of them seen just once. Sequencing was performed on PBMCs. All receptors come from a woman younger than 30 in good health and CMV-seronegative.

The chain has TRBV6-1 and TRBJ2-7; a possible D gene is TRBD1 (5 bases). The CDR3 length is 13 residues. Germline V lookup: CDR1 MNHNS, CDR2 SASEGT. V gave up 7 bases and J gave up 5 bases, with 15 bases separating them. The CDR3 DNA follows: TGTGCCAGCACCTTAGGACAATCGGACGAGCAGTACTTC. Protein: CASTLGQSDEQYF.

V is TRBV5-1 and J is TRBJ2-3; 9 bases match TRBD2. V lost 4 bases to trimming and J lost 3 bases; unmatched junction nucleotides: 6. The CDR3 consists of 15 residues. CDR1 and CDR2 from the germline V gene are SGHRS and YFSETQ. CDR3 region: CASSVSSGNTDTQYF. The CDR3 region has the DNA TGCGCCAGCAGCGTATCTAGCGGGAATACAGATACGCAGTATTTT.

The chain couples TRBV10-3 to TRBJ2-5; TRBD1 aligns across 12 bases. Germline assignment: CDR1 ENHRY and CDR2 SYGVKD. The CDR3 sequence is 18 residues long. The V gene end was trimmed by 0 bases and the J gene end by 4 bases; junction bases not matched to a gene: 9. The CDR3: CAISESAGTGGFRETQYF. CDR3 coding DNA: TGTGCCATCAGTGAGTCGGCCGGGACAGGGGGCTTTCGAGAGACCCAGTACTTC.

The chain couples TRBV10-3 to TRBJ2-7, with 7 bases fitting TRBD1. CDR1 ENHRY and CDR2 SYGVKD come from the germline V gene. Trimming cost V 11 bases and J 0 bases; bases outside gene matches: 10. This CDR3 comprises 14 residues. The CDR3 here is CASIGQADSYEQYF. The CDR3 DNA follows: TGTGCCTCAATAGGACAGGCGGACTCCTACGAGCAGTACTTC.

The rearrangement links TRBV28 to TRBJ1-4; no clear D gene. Germline V gene lookup returns CDR1 MDHEN and CDR2 SYDVKM. Trimming cost V 2 bases and J 10 bases, with 11 bases left between them. This CDR3 comprises 13 residues. The CDR3 here is CASSLSVPGKLFF. CDR3 DNA sequence: TGTGCCAGCAGTTTAAGTGTTCCGGGAAAACTGTTTTTT.

The V gene is TRBV5-4, the J gene TRBJ1-1, with no clear D. CDR3 length: 16 amino acids. Germline V lookup: CDR1 SGHNT, CDR2 YYREEE (reference sequence). Deletions cut 1 base from V and 0 bases from J, with 13 bases between. The CDR3 reads CASSLPAARLNTEAFF. In nucleotides, the CDR3 is TGTGCCAGCAGCTTGCCCGCGGCCAGACTGAACACTGAAGCTTTCTTT.

The chain couples TRBV19 to TRBJ2-3; the match to TRBD1 covers 8 bases. The V gene's germline CDR1 is LNHDA and CDR2 SQIVND (reference sequence). The CDR3 spans 13 residues. J gave up 5 bases and V 9 bases, and 7 bases lay outside the gene matches. CDR3 protein: CASRGRGVDTQYF. CDR3 in DNA: TGTGCCAGCAGGGGGCGCGGGGTAGATACGCAGTATTTT.

The rearrangement joins TRBV7-6 to TRBJ2-3, with TRBD2 matching 8 bases. CDR3 length: 17 residues. Germline V gene sequence: CDR1 SGHVS, CDR2 FNYEAQ. V lost 0 bases and J lost 0; bases outside the gene matches: 5. The CDR3 coding sequence is TGTGCCAGCAGCTTAGCTTTTAGCGGGACTAGCACAGATACGCAGTATTTT. It codes for CASSLAFSGTSTDTQYF. Full variable domain (rest looked up from reference TRBV7-6 and TRBJ2-3): GAGVSQSPRYKVTKRGQDVALRCDPISGHVSLYWYRQALGQGPEFLTYFNYEAQQDKSGLPNDRFSAERPEGSISTLTIQRTEQRDSAMYRCASSLAFSGTSTDTQYFGPGTRLTVL.

For the CDR3, the DNA is TGTGCCTGGAAGATCTCTGGGACAGGCCGATATCAGCCCCAGCATTTT. Translation gives CAWKISGTGRYQPQHF. The rearrangement uses TRBV30 and TRBJ1-5; 8 bases line up with TRBD1. The CDR3 is 16 residues long. After removal of 4 bases from V and 5 bases from J, the junction contained 13 bases not matched to a gene. Germline V gene data show CDR1 as GTSNPN and CDR2 as SVGIG (reference sequence).

The rearrangement links TRBV6-1 to TRBJ2-7; D is perhaps TRBD1 (6 bases). CDR1 and CDR2 (germline): MNHNS, SASEGT. The CDR3 has 11 residues. The V and J ends lost 6 bases and 5 bases respectively, with 8 bases between them. The CDR3 nucleotides read TGTGCCAGCAGGGGACAAGACGAGCAGTACTTC. Amino acids: CASRGQDEQYF.

The chain combines TRBV30 with TRBJ2-2; TRBD1 matches at 8 bases. The J segment lost 3 bases and the V segment lost 5 bases, leaving 8 bases of the junction unmatched. Germline CDR1 and CDR2: GTSNPN and SVGIG (reference sequence). This CDR3 region has 15 residues. CDR3 in DNA: TGTGCCTGGGGACAGGGTAGTTTGGACACCGGGGAGCTGTTTTTT. Translated, it gives CAWGQGSLDTGELFF.

The chain links TRBV27 to TRBJ2-7; 7 bases match TRBD1. Germline V CDR1 and CDR2: MNHEY, SMNVEV (reference sequence). The J segment lost 6 bases and the V segment lost 2 bases, leaving 10 bases of the junction unmatched. The CDR3 runs to 15 residues. The CDR3 loop is CASSLGQGVRVEQYF. The CDR3 DNA reads TGTGCCAGCAGTTTAGGGCAGGGGGTAAGAGTCGAGCAGTACTTC.

The chain is built from TRBV11-2 and TRBJ1-1, with D tentatively TRBD1 (5 bases). The CDR3 has 12 amino acids. V dropped 3 bases and J dropped 11 bases, with 13 bases sitting between them. In germline, CDR1 is SGHAT, CDR2 FQNNGV. This CDR3 is CASSFSGARAFF. The CDR3 bases are TGTGCCAGCAGCTTTTCTGGGGCGCGGGCTTTCTTT.

As regards this clone: Sequence at one end of the junction differs from germline and may be a read error. This chain uses TRBV7-2 with TRBJ2-1; TRBD2 agrees at 8 bases. Germline V CDR1 and CDR2: SGHTA, FQGNSA. This CDR3 is 16 amino acids long. The CDR3 region is CASSVAGTRGNNEQFF. CDR3 coding DNA: TGTGCCAGCAGCGTAGCCGGGACTAGGGGGAACAATGAGCAGTTCTTC.

This chain uses TRBV28 with TRBJ1-5; no definite D call. V lost 4 bases and J lost 11, with 6 bases in between. This CDR3 contains 10 residues. CDR1 is MDHEN and CDR2 is SYDVKM in the germline V gene. CDR3 DNA: TGTGCCAGCAGTTCTAAGTCCCAGCATTTT. As protein: CASSSKSQHF.

The chain combines TRBV7-9 with TRBJ2-2; 8 bases match TRBD2. The CDR3 runs 15 residues. The germline V gene encodes CDR1 SEHNR and CDR2 FQNEAQ (reference sequence). With 2 bases clipped from V and 4 bases from J, the junction kept 3 bases outside the gene matches. Written as DNA, the CDR3 is TGTGCCAGCAGCTTAATAGCGGGATCCACCGGGGAGCTGTTTTTT. The encoded protein is CASSLIAGSTGELFF.

The J gene is TRBJ2-7, the V gene TRBV12-5; the D gene is possibly TRBD1 (5 bases). This CDR3 comprises 15 residues. V was trimmed by 4 bases and J by 2 bases, leaving 15 bases between them. Germline V gene lookup returns CDR1 LGHNT and CDR2 FRNRAP. For the CDR3, the DNA is TGTGCTAGTGGTTCGGTAAGGGGAACTACCTACGAGCAGTACTTC. It encodes CASGSVRGTTYEQYF.

The chain has TRBV11-2 and TRBJ2-5; 10 bases are shared with TRBD1. Germline lookup yields CDR1 SGHAT and CDR2 FQNNGV. After removal of 6 bases from V and 5 bases from J, the junction contained 12 bases not matched to a gene. This CDR3 region has 16 residues. CDR3 sequence: CASSLRQTGGVETQYF. The CDR3 DNA follows: TGTGCCAGCAGTTTACGACAGACAGGGGGCGTGGAGACCCAGTACTTC.

The chain recombines TRBV15 with TRBJ2-1; 8 positions match TRBD2. This CDR3 comprises 17 residues. The V gene end was trimmed by 0 bases and the J gene end by 2 bases; junction bases not matched to a gene: 6. The germline CDR1 and CDR2 sequences are LNHNV and YYDKDF (reference sequence). For the CDR3, the DNA is TGTGCCACCAGCAGAGATAAGCTAGCGGGCACCTACAATGAGCAGTTCTTC. As protein: CATSRDKLAGTYNEQFF.

V is TRBV29-1 and J is TRBJ1-5; 12 bases align to TRBD1. Germline V gene data show CDR1 as SQVTM and CDR2 as ANQGSEA. J was trimmed by 0 bases and V by 6 bases; bases with no gene match: 24. CDR3 length equals 22 residues. CDR3: CSVKPPGQGAADHIYSNQPQHF. In DNA, the CDR3 is TGCAGCGTAAAGCCACCGGGACAGGGGGCCGCCGATCACATTTATAGCAATCAGCCCCAGCATTTT. Together with reference TRBV29-1 and TRBJ1-5, the CDR3 gives the full variable domain: SAVISQKPSRDICQRGTSLTIQCQVDSQVTMMFWYRQQPGQSLTLIATANQGSEATYESGFVIDKFPISRPNLTFSTLTVSNMSPEDSSIYLCSVKPPGQGAADHIYSNQPQHFGDGTRLSIL.